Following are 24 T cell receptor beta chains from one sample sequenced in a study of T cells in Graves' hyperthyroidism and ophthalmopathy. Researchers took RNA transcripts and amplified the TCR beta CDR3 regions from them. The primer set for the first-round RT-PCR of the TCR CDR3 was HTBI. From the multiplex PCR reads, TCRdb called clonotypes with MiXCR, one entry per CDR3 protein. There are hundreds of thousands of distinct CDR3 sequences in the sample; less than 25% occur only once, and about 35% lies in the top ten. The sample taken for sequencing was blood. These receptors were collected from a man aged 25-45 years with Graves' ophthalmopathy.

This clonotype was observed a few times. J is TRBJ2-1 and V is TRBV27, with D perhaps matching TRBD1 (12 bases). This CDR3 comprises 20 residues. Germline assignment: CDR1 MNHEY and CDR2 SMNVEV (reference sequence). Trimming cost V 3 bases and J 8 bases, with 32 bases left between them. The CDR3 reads CASSLRDRGPSGRTGDEQFF. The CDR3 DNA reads TGTGCCAGCAGTTTGCGGGACAGGGGGCCTAGCGGGAGGACTGGGGATGAGCAGTTCTTC.

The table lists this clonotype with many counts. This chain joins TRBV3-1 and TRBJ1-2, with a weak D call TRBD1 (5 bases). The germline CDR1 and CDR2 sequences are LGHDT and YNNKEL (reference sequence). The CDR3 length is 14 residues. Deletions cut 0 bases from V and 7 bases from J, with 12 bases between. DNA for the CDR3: TGTGCCAGCAGCCAAGAGGGCAGGGTCGGTGGCTACACCTTC. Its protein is CASSQEGRVGGYTF.

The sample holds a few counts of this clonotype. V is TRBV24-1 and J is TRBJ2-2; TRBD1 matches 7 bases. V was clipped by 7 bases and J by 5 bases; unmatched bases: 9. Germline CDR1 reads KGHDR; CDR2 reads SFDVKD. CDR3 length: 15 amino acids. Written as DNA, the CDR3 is TGTGCCACCAGCCAGACAGGGCAGGGTACCGGGGAGCTGTTTTTT. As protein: CATSQTGQGTGELFF.

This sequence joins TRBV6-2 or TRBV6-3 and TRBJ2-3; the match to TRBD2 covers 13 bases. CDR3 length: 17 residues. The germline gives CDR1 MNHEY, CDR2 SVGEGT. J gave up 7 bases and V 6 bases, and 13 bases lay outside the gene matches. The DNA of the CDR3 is TGTGCCAGCAGGGAGGGGACTAGCGGGAACCCCACGAATACGCAGTATTTT. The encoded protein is CASREGTSGNPTNTQYF.

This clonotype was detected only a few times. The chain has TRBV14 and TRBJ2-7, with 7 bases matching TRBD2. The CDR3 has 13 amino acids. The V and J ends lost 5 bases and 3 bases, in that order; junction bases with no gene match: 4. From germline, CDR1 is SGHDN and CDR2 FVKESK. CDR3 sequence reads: CASSWGGVYEQYF. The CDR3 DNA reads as TGTGCCAGCAGCTGGGGAGGGGTCTACGAGCAGTACTTC.

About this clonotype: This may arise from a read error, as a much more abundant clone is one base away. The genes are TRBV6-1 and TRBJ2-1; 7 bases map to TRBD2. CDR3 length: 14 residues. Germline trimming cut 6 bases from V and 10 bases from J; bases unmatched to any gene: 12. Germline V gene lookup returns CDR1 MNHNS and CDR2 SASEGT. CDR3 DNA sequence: TGTGCCAGCAGAAGCGGGACTACCTTTTTCGAGCAGTTCTTC. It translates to CASRSGTTFFEQFF.

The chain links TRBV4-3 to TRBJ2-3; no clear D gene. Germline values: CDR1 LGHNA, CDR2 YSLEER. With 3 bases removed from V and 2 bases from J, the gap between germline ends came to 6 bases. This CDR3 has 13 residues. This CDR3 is CASSHENTDTQYF. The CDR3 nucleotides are TGCGCCAGCAGCCACGAAAACACAGATACGCAGTATTTT.

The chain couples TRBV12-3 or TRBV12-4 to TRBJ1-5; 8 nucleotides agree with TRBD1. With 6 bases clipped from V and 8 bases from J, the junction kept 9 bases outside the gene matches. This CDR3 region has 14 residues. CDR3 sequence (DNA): TGTGCCAGCAGCCCCGGACAGGGCTTTGAGCCCCAGCATTTT. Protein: CASSPGQGFEPQHF.

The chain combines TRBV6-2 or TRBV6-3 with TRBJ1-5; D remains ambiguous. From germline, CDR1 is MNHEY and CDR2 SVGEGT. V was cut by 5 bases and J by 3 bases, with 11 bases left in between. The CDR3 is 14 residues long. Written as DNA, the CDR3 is TGTGCCAGCAGTGGCTCGGGGTCCAATCAGCCCCAGCATTTT. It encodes CASSGSGSNQPQHF.

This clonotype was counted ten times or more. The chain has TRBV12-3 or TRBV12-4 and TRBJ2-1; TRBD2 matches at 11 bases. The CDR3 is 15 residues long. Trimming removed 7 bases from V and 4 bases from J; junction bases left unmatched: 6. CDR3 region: CASTLAGGPYNEQFF. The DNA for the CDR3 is TGTGCCAGCACCCTAGCGGGAGGCCCGTACAATGAGCAGTTCTTC.

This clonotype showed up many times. Here the CDR3 DNA reads TGCGCCAGCAGCTTGCCCGACTTAGCGGGAGAGGGCGAAGATACGCAGTATTTT. This sequence encodes CASSLPDLAGEGEDTQYF. The chain combines TRBV5-1 with TRBJ2-3; TRBD2 matches at 9 bases. This CDR3 comprises 18 residues. Germline V gene lookup returns CDR1 SGHRS and CDR2 YFSETQ. J lost 5 bases, V lost 1 base, and 14 bases had no gene match.

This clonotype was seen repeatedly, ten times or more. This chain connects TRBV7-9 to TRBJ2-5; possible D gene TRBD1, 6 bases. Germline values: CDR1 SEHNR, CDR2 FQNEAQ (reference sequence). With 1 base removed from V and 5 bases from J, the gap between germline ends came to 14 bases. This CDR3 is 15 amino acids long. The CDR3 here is CASSLGAGVGETQYF. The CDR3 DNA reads TGTGCCAGCAGCTTAGGAGCAGGGGTCGGGGAGACCCAGTACTTC.

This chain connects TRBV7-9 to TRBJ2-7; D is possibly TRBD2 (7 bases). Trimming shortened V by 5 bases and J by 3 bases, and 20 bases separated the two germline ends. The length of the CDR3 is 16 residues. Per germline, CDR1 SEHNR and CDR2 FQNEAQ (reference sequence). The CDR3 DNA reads TGTGCCAGCAGCCCAAAAGGGGGGGCCCGAGGCTACGAGCAGTACTTC. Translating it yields CASSPKGGARGYEQYF.

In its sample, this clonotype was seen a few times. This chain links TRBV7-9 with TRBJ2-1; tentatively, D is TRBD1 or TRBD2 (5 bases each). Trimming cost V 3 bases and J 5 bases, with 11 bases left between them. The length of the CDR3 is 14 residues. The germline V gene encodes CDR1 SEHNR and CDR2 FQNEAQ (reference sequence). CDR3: CASSLGELDNEQFF. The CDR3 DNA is TGTGCCAGCAGCTTGGGGGAGCTCGACAATGAGCAGTTCTTC.

The CDR3 sequence: CASSSANPGRNSPLHF. As DNA, the CDR3 is TGTGCCAGCAGCTCAGCCAACCCGGGACGAAATTCACCCCTCCACTTT. This chain links TRBV7-9 with TRBJ1-6, with D perhaps matching TRBD1 (5 bases). CDR3 size: 16 residues. The V gene lost 4 bases and the J gene lost 7 bases, with 17 bases spanning the gap. CDR1 SEHNR and CDR2 FQNEAQ come from the germline V gene (reference sequence). The full variable domain, with the rest looked up from reference TRBV7-9 and TRBJ1-6, is DTGVSQNPRHKITKRGQNVTFRCDPISEHNRLYWYRQTLGQGPEFLTYFQNEAQLEKSRLLSDRFSAERPKGSFSTLEIQRTEQGDSAMYLCASSSANPGRNSPLHFGNGTRLTVT.

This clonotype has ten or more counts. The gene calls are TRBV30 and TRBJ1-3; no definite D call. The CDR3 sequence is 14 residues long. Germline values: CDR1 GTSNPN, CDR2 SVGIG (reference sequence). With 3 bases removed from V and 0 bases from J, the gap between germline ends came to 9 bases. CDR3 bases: TGTGCCTGGAGAGGGCCCCTCTCTGGAAACACCATATATTTT. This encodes CAWRGPLSGNTIYF.

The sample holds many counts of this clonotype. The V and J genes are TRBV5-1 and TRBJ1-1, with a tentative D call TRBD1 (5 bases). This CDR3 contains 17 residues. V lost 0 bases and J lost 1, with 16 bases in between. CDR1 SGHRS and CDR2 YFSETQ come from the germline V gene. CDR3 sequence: CASSLVGSDIRNTEAFF. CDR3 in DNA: TGCGCCAGCAGCTTGGTAGGGTCGGACATCAGGAACACTGAAGCTTTCTTT. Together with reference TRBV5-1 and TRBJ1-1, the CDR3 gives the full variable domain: KAGVTQTPRYLIKTRGQQVTLSCSPISGHRSVSWYQQTPGQGLQFLFEYFSETQRNKGNFPGRFSGRQFSNSRSEMNVSTLELGDSALYLCASSLVGSDIRNTEAFFGQGTRLTVV.

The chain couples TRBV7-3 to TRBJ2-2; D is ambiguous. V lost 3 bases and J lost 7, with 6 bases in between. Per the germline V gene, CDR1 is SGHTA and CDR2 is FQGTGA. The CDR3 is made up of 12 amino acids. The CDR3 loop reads CASSFNDGELFF. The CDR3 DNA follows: TGTGCCAGCAGCTTCAACGACGGGGAGCTGTTTTTT.

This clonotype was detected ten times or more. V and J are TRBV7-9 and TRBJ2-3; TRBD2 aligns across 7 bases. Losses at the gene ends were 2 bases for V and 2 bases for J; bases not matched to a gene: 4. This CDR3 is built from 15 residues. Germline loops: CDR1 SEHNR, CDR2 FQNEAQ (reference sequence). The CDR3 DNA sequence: TGTGCCAGCAGCTTACAGCGGGGCAACACAGATACGCAGTATTTT. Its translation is CASSLQRGNTDTQYF.

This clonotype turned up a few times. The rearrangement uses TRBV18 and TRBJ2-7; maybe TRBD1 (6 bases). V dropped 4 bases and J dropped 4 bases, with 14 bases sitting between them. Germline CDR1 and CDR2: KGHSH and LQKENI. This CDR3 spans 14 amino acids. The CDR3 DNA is TGTGCCAGCTCACAAACAGGGCTCGGGTACGAGCAGTACTTC. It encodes CASSQTGLGYEQYF.

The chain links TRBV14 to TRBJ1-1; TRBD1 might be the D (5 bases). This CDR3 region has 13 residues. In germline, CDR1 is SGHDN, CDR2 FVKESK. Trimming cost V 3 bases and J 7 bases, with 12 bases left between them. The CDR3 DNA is TGTGCCAGCAGCCACCGGACAACCCGTGAAGCTTTCTTT. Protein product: CASSHRTTREAFF.

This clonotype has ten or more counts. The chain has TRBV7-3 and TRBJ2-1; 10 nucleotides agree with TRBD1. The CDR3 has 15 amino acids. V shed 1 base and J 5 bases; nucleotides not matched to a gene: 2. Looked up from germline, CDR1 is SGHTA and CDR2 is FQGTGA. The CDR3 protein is CASSLRQGANNEQFF. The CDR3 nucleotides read TGTGCCAGCAGCTTAAGACAGGGGGCAAACAATGAGCAGTTCTTC.

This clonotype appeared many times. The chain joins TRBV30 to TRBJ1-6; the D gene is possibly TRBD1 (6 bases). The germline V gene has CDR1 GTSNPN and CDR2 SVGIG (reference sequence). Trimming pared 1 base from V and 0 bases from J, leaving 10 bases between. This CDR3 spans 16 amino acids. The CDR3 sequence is CAWSAEDSSYNSPLHF. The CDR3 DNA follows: TGTGCCTGGAGTGCTGAGGACAGCTCCTATAATTCACCCCTCCACTTT.

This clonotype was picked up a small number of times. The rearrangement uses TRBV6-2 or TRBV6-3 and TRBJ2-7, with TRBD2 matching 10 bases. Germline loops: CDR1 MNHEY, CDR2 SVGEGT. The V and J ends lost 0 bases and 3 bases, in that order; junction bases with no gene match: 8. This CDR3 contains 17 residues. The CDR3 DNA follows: TGTGCCAGCAGTTACTCAGTCGAGGCTAGCGGGAGCTACGAGCAGTACTTC. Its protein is CASSYSVEASGSYEQYF.